This is a list of T cell receptor beta chains from one sample in a study of PD-1 blockade in classical Hodgkin lymphoma. The table came from immunoSEQ multiplex PCR; TCRdb's copy has only in-frame clones and leaves some out. The table records about 14,000 clones, about nine tenths of them present only once. The sequencing input was CD8+ T cells from blood. The receptors derive from a human donor with classical Hodgkin lymphoma. CDR3s include the opening cysteine and the closing phenylalanine or tryptophan. D genes are given only for firm matches. Clone sizes are given selectively: once, few, many, or a class where the clone is expanded.

V	size	J	D	CDR3	DNA
TRBV28	-	TRBJ2-5	-	CASSFLGGGGETQYF	TGTGCCAGCAGTTTCTTAGGGGGCGGGGGAGAGACCCAGTACTTC
TRBV6-1	-	TRBJ2-1	-	CASSEAGGFYRYNEQFF	TGTGCCAGCAGTGAAGCTGGAGGATTCTACAGGTACAATGAGCAGTTCTTC
TRBV5-5	-	TRBJ2-7	-	CASSLWQVGEQYF	TGTGCCAGCAGCTTGTGGCAGGTCGGTGAGCAGTACTTC
TRBV7-8	-	TRBJ2-5	-	CASSSTGSETQYF	TGTGCCAGCAGCTCAACAGGGTCGGAGACCCAGTACTTC
TRBV6-1	-	TRBJ2-6	-	CASSEGWAGANVLTF	TGTGCCAGCAGTGAAGGCTGGGCCGGGGCCAACGTCCTGACTTTC
TRBV5-1	-	TRBJ2-2	-	CASSSEGPNTGELFF	TGCGCCAGCAGCTCTGAGGGCCCGAACACCGGGGAGCTGTTTTTT
TRBV9	-	TRBJ2-7	-	CASSPQGYEQYF	TGTGCCAGCAGCCCTCAAGGCTACGAGCAGTACTTC
TRBV7-3	-	TRBJ2-7	TRBD2	CASSSSRGGEQYF	TGTGCCAGCAGCTCCTCCCGGGGGGGGGAGCAGTACTTC
TRBV7-9	-	TRBJ2-3	TRBD2	CASSLVREGTDTQYF	TGTGCCAGCAGCTTAGTGCGGGAGGGCACAGATACGCAGTATTTT
TRBV10-3	-	TRBJ1-2	-	CASSSSPLGAGYGYTF	TGTGCCAGCAGCTCCTCGCCCTTAGGGGCGGGTTATGGCTACACCTTC
TRBV4-2	-	TRBJ2-1	-	CASSQDLPYNEQFF	TGTGCCAGCAGCCAAGATCTGCCCTACAATGAGCAGTTCTTC
TRBV27	-	TRBJ2-3	-	CASSILGGSTDTQYF	TGTGCCAGCAGTATCTTAGGCGGGAGCACAGATACGCAGTATTTT
TRBV29-1	-	TRBJ2-4	TRBD1	CSVTGLAKNIQYF	TGCAGCGTGACAGGGCTAGCCAAAAACATTCAGTACTTC
TRBV19	-	TRBJ2-1	TRBD2	CASSPGLAVYNEQFF	TGTGCCAGTAGCCCAGGGCTAGCGGTGTACAATGAGCAGTTCTTC
TRBV19	-	TRBJ2-1	TRBD1	CASSLGPGQGYNEQFF	TGTGCCAGTAGTTTGGGTCCGGGACAGGGCTACAATGAGCAGTTCTTC
TRBV6-1	once	TRBJ1-1	TRBD1	CASRRTGGITEAFF	TGTGCCAGCAGAAGGACAGGGGGCATCACTGAAGCTTTCTTT
TRBV7-9	-	TRBJ2-7	TRBD1	CASSLKTGNYEQYF	TGTGCCAGCAGCCTAAAGACAGGGAACTACGAGCAGTACTTC
TRBV27	-	TRBJ1-2	-	CASRSGLSGYTF	TGTGCCAGCAGGTCGGGTTTGAGTGGCTACACCTTC
TRBV7-9	-	TRBJ2-1	-	CASSRTANNEQFF	TGTGCCAGCAGCCGGACAGCCAACAATGAGCAGTTCTTC
TRBV28	few	TRBJ1-5	TRBD1	CASSRDREGNQPQHF	TGTGCCAGCAGCAGGGACAGGGAGGGCAATCAGCCCCAGCATTTT
TRBV30	-	TRBJ1-4	TRBD1	CAWSTGTVKLFF	TGTGCCTGGAGTACCGGGACAGTAAAACTGTTTTTT
TRBV7-9	-	TRBJ2-1	TRBD2	CASSFLSGRAFGEQFF	TGTGCCAGCAGCTTTCTGAGCGGGAGGGCATTTGGCGAGCAGTTCTTC
TRBV27	-	TRBJ1-5	-	CASSPYGLNQPQHF	TGTGCCAGCAGCCCCTACGGGCTCAATCAGCCCCAGCATTTT
TRBV9	-	TRBJ2-1	-	CASSESYGRSYNEQFF	TGTGCCAGCAGCGAGAGTTACGGCAGGTCCTACAATGAGCAGTTCTTC
TRBV13	-	TRBJ1-1	TRBD1	CASSLEGTGAPEAFF	TGTGCCAGCAGCTTAGAAGGGACAGGAGCGCCTGAAGCTTTCTTT
TRBV9	-	TRBJ1-2	TRBD1	CASSPQPDRAYGYTF	TGTGCCAGCAGCCCTCAACCGGACAGGGCCTATGGCTACACCTTC
TRBV9	-	TRBJ2-3	-	CASSNTAASTDTQYF	TGTGCCAGCAGCAACACAGCAGCTAGCACAGATACGCAGTATTTT
TRBV6-4	-	TRBJ2-6	-	CASSDNSGANVLTF	TGTGCCAGCAGTGACAACTCTGGGGCCAACGTCCTGACTTTC
TRBV7-9	-	TRBJ1-1	-	CASRGGDMNTEAFF	TGTGCCAGCAGGGGAGGTGATATGAACACTGAAGCTTTCTTT
TRBV9	-	TRBJ2-3	TRBD2	CASSVLSRGDGTDTQYF	TGTGCCAGCAGCGTCCTCTCACGGGGGGACGGCACAGATACGCAGTATTTT
TRBV14	-	TRBJ2-7	-	CASSQDWNTATDEQYF	TGTGCCAGCAGCCAAGATTGGAACACGGCTACCGACGAGCAGTACTTC
TRBV27	-	TRBJ2-1	-	CASSLWDTNNEQFF	TGTGCCAGCAGTTTATGGGACACAAACAATGAGCAGTTCTTC
TRBV6-1	-	TRBJ1-5	-	CASSELTPGEGQPQHF	TGTGCCAGCAGTGAATTAACCCCAGGGGAGGGGCAGCCCCAGCATTTT
TRBV28	-	TRBJ2-5	-	CASMPRGERETQYF	TGTGCCAGCATGCCCCGCGGAGAGAGAGAGACCCAGTACTTC
TRBV7-9	-	TRBJ1-1	-	CASSLSPQVVF	TGTGCCAGCAGCTTATCTCCCCAGGTCGTCTTT
TRBV11-2	-	TRBJ2-1	-	CASSPRRVGSYNEQFF	TGTGCCAGCAGCCCCCGACGGGTGGGGTCCTACAATGAGCAGTTCTTC
TRBV27	-	TRBJ2-1	-	CASSFSSSYNEQFF	TGTGCCAGCAGTTTCTCCAGTTCCTACAATGAGCAGTTCTTC
TRBV18	-	TRBJ2-1	TRBD2	CASSPPSGTRNEQFF	TGTGCCAGCTCACCACCGAGCGGGACCAGGAATGAGCAGTTCTTC
TRBV27	-	TRBJ1-4	-	CASSIAGTVGNEKLFF	TGTGCCAGTTCAATAGCCGGGACTGTTGGTAATGAAAAACTGTTTTTT
TRBV27	-	TRBJ2-2	-	CASSSPGGELFF	TGTGCCAGCAGTTCCCCAGGCGGGGAGCTGTTTTTT
TRBV6-1	-	TRBJ2-6	-	CASSEAGTGANVLTF	TGTGCCAGCAGTGAAGCGGGGACTGGGGCCAACGTCCTGACTTTC
TRBV11-2	-	TRBJ2-1	-	CASSLAREQFF	TGTGCCAGCAGCTTGGCCCGGGAGCAGTTCTTC
TRBV7-9	-	TRBJ1-1	-	CASSEVGGTEAFF	TGTGCCAGCAGCGAAGTGGGGGGCACTGAAGCTTTCTTT
TRBV6-5	few	TRBJ1-2	-	CASSQAGIQYGYTF	TGTGCCAGCAGCCAAGCGGGGATTCAATATGGCTACACCTTC
TRBV28	-	TRBJ2-3	-	CASSLLPGASTDTQYF	TGTGCCAGCAGTTTATTACCCGGGGCTAGCACAGATACGCAGTATTTT
TRBV11-2	-	TRBJ1-1	-	CASSFIRTEAFF	TGTGCCAGCAGCTTTATCCGGACTGAAGCTTTCTTT
TRBV15	medium-sized	TRBJ2-1	TRBD2	CATSSSGSGNEQFF	TGTGCCACCAGCAGTAGCGGGAGCGGGAATGAGCAGTTCTTC
TRBV7-4	-	TRBJ2-1	-	CASSFLASQGAEQFF	TGTGCCAGCAGTTTTTTGGCTAGCCAGGGCGCTGAGCAGTTCTTC